These 20 T cell receptor beta chains originate from one sample sequenced in a study of T cell repertoires in cytomegalovirus infection. Their antigen targets remain unknown. Each CDR3 protein is one row after TCRdb ran MiXCR on the reads. Of fewer than 1,000,000 distinct CDR3 sequences in the sample, around a third were seen once. The input for sequencing was cultured CD8+ T cells from PBMCs, taken from culture after CMV antigen stimulation. The origin of the receptors is a human donor in good health (CMV status not recorded). Some clones in this sample may be carry-over from other donors' samples.

This clonotype occurred once. CDR3 sequence (DNA): TGCGCCAGCAGTCAGGTTGACAGATTATTGAACACTGAAGCTTTCTTT. Its translation: CASSQVDRLLNTEAFF. The V and J genes are TRBV23-1 and TRBJ1-1, with D perhaps matching TRBD1 (5 bases). TRBV23-1 is labeled an ORF, and its function is uncertain. This CDR3 contains 16 residues. With 3 bases removed from V and 0 bases from J, the gap between germline ends came to 14 bases.

Ten or more counts support this clonotype. CDR3 DNA sequence: TGTGCCAGCAGCGACCAAGGGGCCAATGGACAGGGGCACTATGGCTACACCTTC. Amino acid sequence: CASSDQGANGQGHYGYTF. V and J are TRBV7-2 and TRBJ1-2, with TRBD1 matching 9 bases. The V segment lost 5 bases and the J segment 3 bases; nucleotides outside the gene matches: 16. Germline V gene lookup returns CDR1 SGHTA and CDR2 FQGNSA. The CDR3 runs to 18 residues.

The rearrangement uses TRBV20-1 and TRBJ2-2, with D unclear. The CDR3 runs to 16 residues. Trimming cost V 6 bases and J 1 base, with 18 bases left between them. Germline-derived CDR1 and CDR2 are DFQATT and SNEGSKA (reference sequence). CDR3 sequence: CSAPKPGRLNTGELFF. DNA for the CDR3: TGCAGTGCCCCCAAACCCGGGCGATTGAACACCGGGGAGCTGTTTTTT.

This clonotype was counted only a few times. The rearrangement joins TRBV5-4 to TRBJ2-7, with D possibly being TRBD1 (6 bases). V lost 2 bases and J 7 bases, leaving 13 bases between the germline ends. The CDR3 runs to 13 residues. The germline V gene has CDR1 SGHNT and CDR2 YYREEE (reference sequence). In DNA form, the CDR3 reads TGTGCCAGCAGCTTTAAGGGGGACAATGAGCAGTACTTC. Amino acids: CASSFKGDNEQYF.

This clonotype was detected a few times. The rearrangement joins TRBV7-8 to TRBJ2-7; no reliable D call. This CDR3 region has 13 residues. Germline V lookup: CDR1 SGHVS, CDR2 FQNEAQ. V was pared by 3 bases and J by 7 bases, with 13 bases between. In DNA form, the CDR3 reads TGTGCCAGCAGCTTTGAAGCCGTCGGGGAGCAGTACGTC. The encoded protein is CASSFEAVGEQYV.

The chain links TRBV6-8 to TRBJ2-1, with D perhaps TRBD1 (6 bases). Trimming took off 6 bases at V and 4 bases at J, with 16 bases between the two ends. The CDR3 spans 15 residues. Germline CDR1 reads MNHGY; CDR2 reads SAAAGT. Here the CDR3 DNA reads TGTGCCAGCAGCTTCCTGCAGGGGAGTTACAATGAGCAGTTCTTC. Translating it yields CASSFLQGSYNEQFF.

This clonotype was observed a handful of times. The genes are TRBV7-6 and TRBJ2-3; 9 bases align to TRBD1. There are 17 residues in the CDR3. Germline V gene lookup returns CDR1 SGHVS and CDR2 FNYEAQ. Trimming removed 1 base from V and 1 base from J; junction bases left unmatched: 6. The CDR3 loop reads CASSLGRQGVRTDTQYF. The CDR3 region has the DNA TGTGCCAGCAGCTTAGGGAGACAGGGGGTACGCACAGATACGCAGTATTTT.

For this clonotype: A much bigger clone sits one base away, suggesting this may be a read error. The V and J genes are TRBV12-3 or TRBV12-4 and TRBJ1-1; D unclear. V lost 1 base and J 4 bases, leaving 7 bases between the germline ends. The CDR3 sequence is 13 residues long. Here the CDR3 DNA reads TGTGCCAGCAGTTTAGTTGTGGCCACTGAAGCTTTCTTT. It yields the protein CASSLVVATEAFF.

This clonotype was observed many times. The chain couples TRBV9 to TRBJ1-1; D gene ambiguous. Trimming removed 2 bases at V and 0 bases at J, with 8 bases between. In germline, CDR1 is SGDLS, CDR2 YYNGEE. The CDR3 totals 14 residues. The CDR3 here is CASSVGSMNTEAFF. In nucleotides, the CDR3 is TGTGCCAGCAGCGTCGGGAGTATGAACACTGAAGCTTTCTTT.

The chain recombines TRBV9 with TRBJ1-1; D is unclear. CDR3 length equals 13 residues. With 0 bases removed from V and 2 bases from J, the gap between germline ends came to 5 bases. Germline values: CDR1 SGDLS, CDR2 YYNGEE. For the CDR3, the DNA is TGTGCCAGCAGCGTAGCCAAAAACACTGAAGCTTTCTTT. Its translation: CASSVAKNTEAFF.

This clonotype has a handful of counts. The chain is built from TRBV12-3 or TRBV12-4 and TRBJ2-3, with D possibly being TRBD1 (5 bases). Trimming left V 3 bases short and J 2 bases short, with 21 bases between. The CDR3 is 18 amino acids. The CDR3 DNA follows: TGTGCCAGCAGTTTTTTGCCCCTATACTCACAGGTCACAGATACGCAGTATTTT. This encodes CASSFLPLYSQVTDTQYF.

The chain recombines TRBV6-2 or TRBV6-3 with TRBJ2-7; the D is unclear. Deletions cut 8 bases from V and 3 bases from J, with 14 bases between. The length of the CDR3 is 13 residues. In germline, CDR1 is MNHEY, CDR2 SVGEGT. The DNA for the CDR3 is TGTGCCAGCGCGCTGTCCAGCTACTACGAGCAGTACGTC. This sequence encodes CASALSSYYEQYV.

J is TRBJ2-7 and V is TRBV7-3, with D possibly matching TRBD1 (6 bases). This CDR3 region has 14 residues. The germline V gene has CDR1 SGHTA and CDR2 FQGTGA. The V end was cut by 0 bases, the J end by 4 bases, with 10 bases between. The CDR3 here is CASSLTDRWYEQYF. Here the CDR3 DNA reads TGTGCCAGCAGCTTAACTGACAGGTGGTACGAGCAGTACTTC.

This chain joins TRBV20-1 and TRBJ1-2; 8 bases match TRBD1. The CDR3 loop spans 18 amino acids. Germline V gene lookup returns CDR1 DFQATT and CDR2 SNEGSKA (reference sequence). V was pared by 0 bases and J by 5 bases, with 17 bases of the junction left unmatched. CDR3 sequence: CSARDRETGVLRWYGYTF. The CDR3 coding sequence is TGCAGTGCTAGAGATCGAGAGACAGGGGTGCTTCGGTGGTATGGCTACACCTTC.

This clonotype has more than one count but fewer than ten. The CDR3 here is CASSQEGGSYYGYTF. CDR3 DNA sequence: TGTGCCAGCAGCCAAGAGGGGGGCAGCTACTATGGCTACACCTTC. The genes are TRBV14 and TRBJ1-2, with D maybe TRBD1 (6 bases). Germline V gene sequence: CDR1 SGHDN, CDR2 FVKESK. V lost 0 bases and J lost 3, with 11 bases in between. CDR3 length: 15 amino acids.

This clonotype was counted between two and nine times. V and J are TRBV3-1 and TRBJ1-2; D remains unclear. This CDR3 contains 14 residues. Germline loops: CDR1 LGHDT, CDR2 YNNKEL (reference sequence). V was shortened by 1 base and J by 8 bases, with 14 bases between the two germline ends. The CDR3 DNA sequence: TGTGCCAGCAGCCAAGTCCCAGTAACGGAAGGCTACACCTTC. This gives the protein CASSQVPVTEGYTF.

The chain joins TRBV12-3 or TRBV12-4 to TRBJ2-2; D not certain. CDR3 length: 13 amino acids. The V end was cut by 3 bases, the J end by 4 bases, with 6 bases between. In DNA form, the CDR3 reads TGTGCCAGCAGTTTTGACACCACCGGGGAGCTGTTTTTT. As protein: CASSFDTTGELFF.

This clonotype turned up a few times. V gene TRBV6-6 combines with J gene TRBJ2-2; D remains ambiguous. CDR3 size: 12 residues. V lost 10 bases to trimming and J lost 3 bases, with 9 bases between them. Germline CDR1 is MNHNY and CDR2 is SVGAGI (reference sequence). CDR3 in amino acids: CAIRTDTGELFF. The CDR3 DNA follows: TGTGCCATACGTACAGACACCGGGGAGCTGTTTTTT.

The chain recombines TRBV14 with TRBJ1-6; D unresolved. CDR3 length: 15 amino acids. Trimming pared 4 bases from V and 7 bases from J, leaving 14 bases between. CDR1 and CDR2 from the germline V gene are SGHDN and FVKESK. The DNA for the CDR3 is TGTGCCAGCAGCCTCACCTGGGAGATAAATTCACCCCTCCACTTT. Amino acid sequence: CASSLTWEINSPLHF.

J is TRBJ2-1 and V is TRBV19; D uncertain. Trimming removed 5 bases at V and 4 bases at J, with 15 bases between. There are 15 residues in the CDR3. Germline V gene data show CDR1 as LNHDA and CDR2 as SQIVND (reference sequence). In nucleotides, the CDR3 is TGTGCCAGTAGTGGACCGGTGGTACGATACAATGAGCAGTTCTTC. Protein: CASSGPVVRYNEQFF. The variable domain in full, completed from reference TRBV19 and TRBJ2-1, reads DGGITQSPKYLFRKEGQNVTLSCEQNLNHDAMYWYRQDPGQGLRLIYYSQIVNDFQKGDIAEGYSVSREKKESFPLTVTSAQKNPTAFYLCASSGPVVRYNEQFFGPGTRLTVL.